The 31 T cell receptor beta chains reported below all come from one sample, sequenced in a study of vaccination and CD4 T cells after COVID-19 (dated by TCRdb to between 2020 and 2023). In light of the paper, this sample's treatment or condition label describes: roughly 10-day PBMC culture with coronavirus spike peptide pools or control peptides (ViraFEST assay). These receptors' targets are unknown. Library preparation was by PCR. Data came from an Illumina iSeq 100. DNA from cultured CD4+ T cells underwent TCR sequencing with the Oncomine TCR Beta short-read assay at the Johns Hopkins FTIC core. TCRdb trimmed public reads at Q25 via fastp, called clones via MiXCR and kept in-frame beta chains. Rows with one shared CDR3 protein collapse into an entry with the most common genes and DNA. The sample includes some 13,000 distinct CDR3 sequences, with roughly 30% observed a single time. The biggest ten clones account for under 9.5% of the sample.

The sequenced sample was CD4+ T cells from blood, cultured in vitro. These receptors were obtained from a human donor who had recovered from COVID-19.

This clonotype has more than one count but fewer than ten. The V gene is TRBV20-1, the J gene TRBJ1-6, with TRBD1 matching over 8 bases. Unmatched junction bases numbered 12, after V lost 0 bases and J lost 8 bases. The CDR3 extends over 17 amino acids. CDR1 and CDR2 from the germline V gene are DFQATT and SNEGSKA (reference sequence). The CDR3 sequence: CSARDRRTGRGDSPLHF. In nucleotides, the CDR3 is TGCAGTGCTAGAGATAGACGGACAGGGAGGGGAGATTCACCCCTCCACTTT.

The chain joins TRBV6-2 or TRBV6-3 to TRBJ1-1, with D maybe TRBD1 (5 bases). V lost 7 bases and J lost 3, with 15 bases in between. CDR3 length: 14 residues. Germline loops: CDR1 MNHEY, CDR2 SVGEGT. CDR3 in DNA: TGTGCCAGCAAACCCTGGGGGGACTACACTGAAGCTTTCTTT. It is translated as CASKPWGDYTEAFF.

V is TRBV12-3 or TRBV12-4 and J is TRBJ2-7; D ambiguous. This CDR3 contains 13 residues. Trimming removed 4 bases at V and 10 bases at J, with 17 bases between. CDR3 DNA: TGTGCCAGCAGTTCATCCGAGCCGGGTGACCAGTACTTC. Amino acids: CASSSSEPGDQYF.

Here the CDR3 reads CASSLDPGGTQYF. The CDR3 nucleotides read TGTGCCAGCAGCTTAGATCCGGGGGGGACCCAGTACTTC. The chain links TRBV11-2 to TRBJ2-5; TRBD2 agrees at 7 bases. Germline CDR1 is SGHAT and CDR2 is FQNNGV. The CDR3 contains 13 residues. V shed 0 bases and J 7 bases; nucleotides not matched to a gene: 2.

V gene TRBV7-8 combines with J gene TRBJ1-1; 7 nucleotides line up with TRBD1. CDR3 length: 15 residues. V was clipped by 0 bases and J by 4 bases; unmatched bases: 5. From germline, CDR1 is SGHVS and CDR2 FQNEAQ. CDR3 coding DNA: TGTGCCAGCAGCTTAGCAGGGGGCGGGAGCACTGAAGCTTTCTTT. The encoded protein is CASSLAGGGSTEAFF.

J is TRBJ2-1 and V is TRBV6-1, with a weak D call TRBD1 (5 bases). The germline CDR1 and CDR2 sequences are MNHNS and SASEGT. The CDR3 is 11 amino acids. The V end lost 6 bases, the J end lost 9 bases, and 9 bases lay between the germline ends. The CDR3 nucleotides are TGTGCCAGCAGGGCCCAGGGTGAGCAGTTCTTC. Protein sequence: CASRAQGEQFF.

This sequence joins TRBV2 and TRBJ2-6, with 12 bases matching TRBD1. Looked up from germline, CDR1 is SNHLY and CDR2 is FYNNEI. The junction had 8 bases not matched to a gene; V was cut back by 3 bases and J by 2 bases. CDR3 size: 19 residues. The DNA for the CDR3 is TGTGCCAGCAGTGACCCGGGACAGGGGGCGTTCGCTGGGGCCAACGTCCTGACTTTC. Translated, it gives CASSDPGQGAFAGANVLTF.

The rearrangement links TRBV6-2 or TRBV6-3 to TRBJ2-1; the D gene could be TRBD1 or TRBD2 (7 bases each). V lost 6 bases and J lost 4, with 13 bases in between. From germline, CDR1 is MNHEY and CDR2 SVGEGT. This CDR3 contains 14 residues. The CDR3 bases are TGTGCCAGCAGCCAGGGGGGGGTATACAATGAGCAGTTCTTC. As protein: CASSQGGVYNEQFF.

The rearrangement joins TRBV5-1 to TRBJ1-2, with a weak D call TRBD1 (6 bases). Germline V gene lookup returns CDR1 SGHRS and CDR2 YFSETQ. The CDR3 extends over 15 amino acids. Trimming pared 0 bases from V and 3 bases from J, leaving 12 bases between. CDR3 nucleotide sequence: TGCGCCAGCAGCTTGGACCCGACAGGAGACTATGGCTACACCTTC. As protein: CASSLDPTGDYGYTF.

This CDR3 is CAISEATTSNYGYTF. The CDR3 nucleotides are TGTGCCATCAGTGAGGCAACAACATCTAACTATGGCTACACCTTC. J is TRBJ1-2 and V is TRBV10-3; D not certain. The germline V and J ends were trimmed by 2 bases and 0 bases, with 10 bases remaining between them. CDR3 size: 15 residues. Germline loops: CDR1 ENHRY, CDR2 SYGVKD.

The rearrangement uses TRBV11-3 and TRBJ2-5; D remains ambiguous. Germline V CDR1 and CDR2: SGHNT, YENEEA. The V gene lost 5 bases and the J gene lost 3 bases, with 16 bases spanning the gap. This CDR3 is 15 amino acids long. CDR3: CASSPRARTEETQYF. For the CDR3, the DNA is TGTGCCAGCAGCCCCCGGGCCCGAACGGAAGAGACCCAGTACTTC.

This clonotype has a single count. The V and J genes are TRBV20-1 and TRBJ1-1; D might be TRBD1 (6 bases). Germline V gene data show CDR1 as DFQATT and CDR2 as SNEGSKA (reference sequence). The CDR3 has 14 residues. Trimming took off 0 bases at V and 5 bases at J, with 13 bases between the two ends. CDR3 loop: CSAREGGGGTEAFF. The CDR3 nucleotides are TGCAGTGCTAGAGAGGGGGGAGGGGGGACTGAAGCTTTCTTT.

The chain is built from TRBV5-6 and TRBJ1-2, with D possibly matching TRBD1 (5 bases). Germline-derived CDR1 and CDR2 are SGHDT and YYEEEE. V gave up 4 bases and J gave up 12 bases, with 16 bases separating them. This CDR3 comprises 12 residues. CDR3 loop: CASSPQGRRNTF. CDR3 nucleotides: TGTGCCAGCAGCCCCCAGGGCCGACGGAACACCTTC.

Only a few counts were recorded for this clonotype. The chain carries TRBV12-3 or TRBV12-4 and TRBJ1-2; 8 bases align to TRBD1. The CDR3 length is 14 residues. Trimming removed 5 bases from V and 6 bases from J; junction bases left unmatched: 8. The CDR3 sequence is CASSLTRTGNGYTF. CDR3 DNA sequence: TGTGCCAGCAGTCTTACCCGGACAGGGAATGGCTACACCTTC.

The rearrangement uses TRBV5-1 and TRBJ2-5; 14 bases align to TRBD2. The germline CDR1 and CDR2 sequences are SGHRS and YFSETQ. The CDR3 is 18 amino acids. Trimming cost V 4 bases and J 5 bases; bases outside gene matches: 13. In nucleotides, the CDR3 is TGCGCCAGCAGCACCGGATCGGGACTAGCGGGGGTTGGGGAGACCCAGTACTTC. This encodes CASSTGSGLAGVGETQYF.

As DNA, the CDR3 is TGCGCCAGCAGCTTGGGGGTTAGCGGGGGAACAGATACGCAGTATTTT. This encodes CASSLGVSGGTDTQYF. The V call is TRBV5-1, the J call TRBJ2-3, with TRBD2 matching over 9 bases. The J segment lost 3 bases and the V segment lost 0 bases, leaving 5 bases of the junction unmatched. Per the germline V gene, CDR1 is SGHRS and CDR2 is YFSETQ. The CDR3 spans 16 residues. Supplemented by reference TRBV5-1 and TRBJ2-3, the full variable domain reads KAGVTQTPRYLIKTRGQQVTLSCSPISGHRSVSWYQQTPGQGLQFLFEYFSETQRNKGNFPGRFSGRQFSNSRSEMNVSTLELGDSALYLCASSLGVSGGTDTQYFGPGTRLTVL.

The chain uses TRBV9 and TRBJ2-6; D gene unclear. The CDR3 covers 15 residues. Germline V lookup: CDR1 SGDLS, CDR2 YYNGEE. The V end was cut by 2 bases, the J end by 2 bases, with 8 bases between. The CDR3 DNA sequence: TGTGCCAGCAGCGTGTGGCCCACTGGGGCCAACGTCCTGACTTTC. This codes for CASSVWPTGANVLTF.

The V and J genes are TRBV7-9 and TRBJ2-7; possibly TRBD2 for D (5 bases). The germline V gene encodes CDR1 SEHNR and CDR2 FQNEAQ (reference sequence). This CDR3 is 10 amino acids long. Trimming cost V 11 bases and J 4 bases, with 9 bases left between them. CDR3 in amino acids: CAAREYEQYF. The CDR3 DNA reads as TGTGCCGCAAGGGAGTACGAGCAGTACTTC.

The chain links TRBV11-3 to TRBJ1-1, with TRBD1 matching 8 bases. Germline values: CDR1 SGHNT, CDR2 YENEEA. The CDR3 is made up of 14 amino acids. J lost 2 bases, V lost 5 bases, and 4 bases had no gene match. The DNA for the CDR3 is TGTGCCAGCAGCACGGGACAGGCAAACACTGAAGCTTTCTTT. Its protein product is CASSTGQANTEAFF.

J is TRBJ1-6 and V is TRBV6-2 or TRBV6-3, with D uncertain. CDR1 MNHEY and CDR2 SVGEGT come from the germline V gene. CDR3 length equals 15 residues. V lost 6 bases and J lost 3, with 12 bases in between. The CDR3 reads CASRPTGIYNSPLHF. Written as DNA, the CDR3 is TGTGCCAGCAGGCCGACGGGGATCTATAATTCACCCCTCCACTTT.

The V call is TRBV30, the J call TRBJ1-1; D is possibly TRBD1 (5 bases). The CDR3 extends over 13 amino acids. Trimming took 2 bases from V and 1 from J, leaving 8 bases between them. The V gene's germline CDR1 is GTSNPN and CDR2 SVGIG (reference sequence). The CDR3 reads CAWSPQGNTEAFF. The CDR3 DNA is TGTGCCTGGAGTCCTCAGGGGAACACTGAAGCTTTCTTT.

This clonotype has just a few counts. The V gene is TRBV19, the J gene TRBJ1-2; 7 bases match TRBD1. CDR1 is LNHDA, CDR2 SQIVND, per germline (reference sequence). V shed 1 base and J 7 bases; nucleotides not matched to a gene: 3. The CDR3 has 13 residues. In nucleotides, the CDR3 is TGTGCCAGTAGTATAGGACAGGGCGGTGGCTACACCTTC. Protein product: CASSIGQGGGYTF.

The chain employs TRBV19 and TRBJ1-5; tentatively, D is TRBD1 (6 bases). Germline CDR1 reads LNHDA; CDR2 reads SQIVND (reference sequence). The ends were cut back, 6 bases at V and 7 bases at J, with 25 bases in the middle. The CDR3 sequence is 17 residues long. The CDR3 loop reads CASSQTMTGISGQPQHF. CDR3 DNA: TGTGCCAGTAGCCAAACGATGACAGGAATCTCGGGACAGCCCCAGCATTTT.

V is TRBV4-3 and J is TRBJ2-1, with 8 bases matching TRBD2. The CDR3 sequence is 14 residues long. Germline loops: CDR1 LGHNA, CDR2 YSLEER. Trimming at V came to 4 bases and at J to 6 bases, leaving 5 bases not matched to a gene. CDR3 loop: CASSRREGGNEQFF. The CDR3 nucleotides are TGCGCCAGCAGCCGCCGGGAGGGGGGCAATGAGCAGTTCTTC.

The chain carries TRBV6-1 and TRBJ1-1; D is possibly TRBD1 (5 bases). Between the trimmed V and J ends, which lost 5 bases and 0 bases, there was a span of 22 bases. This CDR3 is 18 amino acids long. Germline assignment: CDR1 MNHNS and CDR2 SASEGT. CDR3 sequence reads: CASSTIVGERGLNTEAFF. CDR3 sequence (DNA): TGTGCCAGCAGTACAATCGTTGGTGAGAGGGGCCTGAACACTGAAGCTTTCTTT.

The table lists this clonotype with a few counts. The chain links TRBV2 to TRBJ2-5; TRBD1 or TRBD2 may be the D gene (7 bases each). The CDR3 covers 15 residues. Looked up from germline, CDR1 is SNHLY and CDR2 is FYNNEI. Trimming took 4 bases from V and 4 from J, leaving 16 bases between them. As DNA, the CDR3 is TGTGCCAGCAGTGTGACAGGGAGGGAAGGAGAGACCCAGTACTTC. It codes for CASSVTGREGETQYF. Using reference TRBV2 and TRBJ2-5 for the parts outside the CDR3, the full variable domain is EPEVTQTPSHQVTQMGQEVILRCVPISNHLYFYWYRQILGQKVEFLVSFYNNEISEKSEIFDDQFSVERPDGSNFTLKIRSTKLEDSAMYFCASSVTGREGETQYFGPGTRLLVL.

The CDR3 nucleotides read TGTGCCAGCAGTCCAGACGGGGTCAACACTGAAGCTTTCTTT. Translated: CASSPDGVNTEAFF. The V call is TRBV6-1, the J call TRBJ1-1, with D hard to call. The CDR3 is 14 residues long. Trimming took off 5 bases at V and 2 bases at J, with 12 bases between the two ends. The germline gives CDR1 MNHNS, CDR2 SASEGT.

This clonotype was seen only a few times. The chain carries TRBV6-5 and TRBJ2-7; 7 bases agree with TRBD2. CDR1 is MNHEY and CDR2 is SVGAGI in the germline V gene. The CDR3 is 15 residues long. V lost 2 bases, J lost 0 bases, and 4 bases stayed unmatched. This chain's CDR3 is CASSYDGGGSYEQYF. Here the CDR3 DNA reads TGTGCCAGCAGTTACGACGGCGGGGGCTCCTACGAGCAGTACTTC.

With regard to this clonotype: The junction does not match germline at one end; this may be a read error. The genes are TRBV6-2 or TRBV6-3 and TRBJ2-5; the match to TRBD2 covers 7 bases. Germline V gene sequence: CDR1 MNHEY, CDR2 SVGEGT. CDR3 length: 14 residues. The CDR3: CASSYVWGGEAQYF. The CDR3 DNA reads TGTGCCAGCAGTTACGTCTGGGGGGGAGAGGCCCAGTACTTC.

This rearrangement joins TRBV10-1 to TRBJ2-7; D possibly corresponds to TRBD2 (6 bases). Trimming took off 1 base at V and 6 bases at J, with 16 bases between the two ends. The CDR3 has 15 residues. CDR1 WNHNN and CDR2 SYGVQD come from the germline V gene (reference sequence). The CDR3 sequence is CASSEFSHLGGEQYF. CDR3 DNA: TGCGCCAGCAGTGAGTTCAGCCACCTGGGAGGCGAGCAGTACTTC.

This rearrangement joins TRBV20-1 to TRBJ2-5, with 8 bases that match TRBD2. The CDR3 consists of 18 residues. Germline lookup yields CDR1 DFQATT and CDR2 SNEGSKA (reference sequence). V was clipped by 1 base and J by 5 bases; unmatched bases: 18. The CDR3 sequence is CSARAKGLAWGGGETQYF. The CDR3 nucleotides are TGCAGTGCTAGAGCTAAAGGACTAGCTTGGGGTGGGGGGGAGACCCAGTACTTC.